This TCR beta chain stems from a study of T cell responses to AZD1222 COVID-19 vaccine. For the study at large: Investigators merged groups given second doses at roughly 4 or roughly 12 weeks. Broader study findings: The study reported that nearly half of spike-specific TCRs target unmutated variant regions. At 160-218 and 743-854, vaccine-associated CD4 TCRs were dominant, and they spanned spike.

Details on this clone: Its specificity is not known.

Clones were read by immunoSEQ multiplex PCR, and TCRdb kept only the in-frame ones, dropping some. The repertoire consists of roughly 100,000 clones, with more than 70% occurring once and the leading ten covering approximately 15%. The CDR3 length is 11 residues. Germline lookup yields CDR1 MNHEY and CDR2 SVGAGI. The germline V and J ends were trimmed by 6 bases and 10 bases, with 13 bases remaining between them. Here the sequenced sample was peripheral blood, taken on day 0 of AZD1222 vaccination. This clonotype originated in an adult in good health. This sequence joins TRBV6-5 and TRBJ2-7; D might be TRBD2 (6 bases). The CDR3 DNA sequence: TGTGCCAGCAGCGACGCGGGAAGTCAGTACGTC. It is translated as CASSDAGSQYV.